This T cell receptor (beta chain) was retrieved from a study of preoperative IRX-2 immunotherapy in early breast cancer. Profiled with immunoSEQ multiplex PCR; TCRdb holds only in-frame clones, not every one. The repertoire includes 6,200 or so clones, about 69% of them detected once, and 18% sits in the top ten. Documented treatment: preoperative locoregional IRX-2 cytokine immunotherapy. Preoperative locoregional IRX-2 cytokine immunotherapy was tested in the phase Ib source study. Sample: tumor tissue, taken before IRX-2 immunotherapy. The source of this sequence is a human donor with breast cancer.

The CDR3, as DNA: TGTGCCAGCAGCTCCCTACTAGCAGATACGCAGTATTTT. The encoded protein is CASSSLLADTQYF. J is TRBJ2-3 and V is TRBV7-1; TRBD2 might be the D (5 bases). TRBV7-1 is recorded as an ORF, its role being uncertain. Trimming pared 3 bases from V and 4 bases from J, leaving 8 bases between. CDR3 size: 13 residues.